This T cell receptor (beta chain) originates from a study of blood T cells in healthy people across ages (dated by TCRdb to 2015 to 2017). Regarding the research as a whole: In model experiments, roughly one uniquely barcoded TCR beta cDNA molecule per two T cells was captured by template switching. The study measured age-related changes in TCR beta repertoire diversity using deep sequencing normalized with unique cDNA molecular identifiers. The donors were divided into four age groups: young (average around 16 years), middle-aged (almost 40), aged (about 61) and long-lived (roughly 82). For two donors (one aged 18 to 29 and one aged 80 or older), the study analyzed two additional independent replicas of 1 million unique cDNA reads from the same blood draw.

This clonotype was counted a few times. Its cognate antigen has yet to be identified. Base quality data are lacking; no much larger clone is found one base away. The investigation overall reported the following: Since profiling was done on bulk unsorted PBMCs, naive and antigen-experienced compartments could not be conclusively compared. Compared with the aged group, the long-lived group had more naive CD4+ T cells, fewer expanded clones and increased TCR diversity, a pattern suggesting age selection. Observed TCR beta diversity per million T cells fell roughly linearly with age, and a significant reduction was already apparent by age approximately 40. The CMV infection status of donors was not known, potentially confounding age-related changes in expanded clonotypes. Total diversity estimates from one million sequenced T cells were considered lower bounds and underestimates. There was a strong correlation between observed TCR beta diversity and the percentage of naive T cells measured by flow cytometry.

From the cysteine through the phenylalanine, the CDR3 covers 15 amino acids. The kept DNA is CDR3 alone, 45 bases in frame from the first base. Taken from the germline V gene, the CDR1 and CDR2 loops are SNHLY and FYNNEI. The trim is 6 bases for V and 3 bases for J, with a gap of 15 bases between the germline ends. The donors were roughly 40 Caucasian individuals from Russia, aged roughly 6 to 90 years, who were systemically healthy. Around 10 milliliters of peripheral blood were drawn from each donor into EDTA-treated Vacutainer tubes. Ficoll-Paque density-gradient centrifugation was used to isolate PBMCs, with at least 6.5 million per sample. Trizol reagent was used to extract total RNA from the PBMCs, yielding at least 5 micrograms per sample. For every donor, flow cytometry on a PBMC aliquot measured the percentage of naive CD45RAhigh/CD27high T cells. Libraries were prepared through 5' RACE. Sequencing was performed on an Illumina HiSeq 2500. A second roughly 7 to 11 cycle PCR used a sample-barcoded 5' primer and a J-beta primer mix. A template-switch 5' adaptor carrying 12 random nucleotides introduced a unique molecular identifier onto each TCR beta cDNA molecule. At least 2.5 million CDR3-containing paired-end reads were obtained from each sample. The Mint cDNA synthesis kit, primed by a TRBC-specific oligonucleotide, was used to synthesize first-strand cDNA from all RNA. Following uracil-DNA glycosylase treatment, a first 18-cycle PCR with universal primers M1SS and BC2_uni_R was performed on all cDNA. The authors' pipeline ran thus. Normalization of each sample was performed by random selection of 1 million high-quality reads, each carrying a distinct molecular identifier. Reads with shared molecular identifiers were discarded instead of being binned into consensus sequences. CDR3 identification, clonotype clustering and error correction used MiTCR with a Q25 quality threshold and the strictest error-elimination algorithm. A nonparametric unseen species model using Euler transformation provided a lower-bound estimate of total TCR beta diversity. The public reads were quality trimmed at Q25 with fastp and then assembled into clones with MiXCR by TCRdb, keeping productive beta chains. Each record represents a unique CDR3 protein, reported with the most common genes and DNA among its rows. The V and J calls and clone size are TCRdb's, not the authors'. This sample comprises roughly 800,000 distinct CDR3 sequences, approximately 25% of them detected only once. The leading ten clones occupy more than 8.5% of the sample.

The data were also submitted as part of a second study, on T cells of mothers and their children. From the second report: Nine systemically healthy Caucasian individuals, comprising three mothers and their six children, were included as donors. cDNA synthesis consumed the entire amount of extracted RNA, loaded at about 1.5 ug RNA in each 15 ul reaction. In the second PCR, sample barcodes and 2-4 random nucleotides were introduced via the M1S primer. More than 9 million TCR beta CDR3 reads were obtained from each mother, and roughly 3.1 million reads were obtained from each child. In both related and unrelated pairs, thymic selection shapes the output of TCR recombination in a similar way, with inherited differences having only a minor effect. Normalized repertoire overlap was always found to be slightly, but never significantly, higher in related mother-child pairs than in unrelated mother-child pairs. No persistent microchimeric T cell clones were found, with a detection sensitivity of around 100 clones per million clonotypes. In the study, deep NGS was used to compare the TCR beta repertoires of mothers and children, and features distinguishing related mother-child pairs from unrelated individuals were sought. On average, the children were approximately 11 +/- 4 years old, while the mothers were roughly 36 +/- 4 years old. After adapter ligation with NEBNext reagents, the libraries were sequenced on Illumina HiSeq 2000 with 100+100 nt paired-end reads. To prevent cross-contamination, the mother and child libraries were prepared a month apart and were sequenced in separate runs. Between about 500,000 and 2,100,000 distinct TCR beta clonotypes were identified per donor. Naive TCR beta clonotypes were estimated from low-frequency clonotypes matched to each donor's FACS-determined naive share, without sorting.

The chain joins TRBV2 to TRBJ2-4, with TRBD2 perhaps the D gene, on 7 matching bases. The receptor was derived from a boy aged 5-17 years in good health. Specimen: blood. The CDR3 region: CASRGGAKDKNIQYF. The nucleotide sequence reads TGTGCCAGCAGGGGGGGGGCGAAGGACAAAAACATTCAGTACTTC.